A selection of T cell receptor beta chains follows, all from one sample in a study of blood T cells in healthy people across ages. TCRdb reprocessed the 5' RACE reads with MiXCR, giving one entry per CDR3 protein. Among 720,000 or so distinct CDR3 sequences listed, roughly 43% were seen once. The sample comprised blood. The receptor source for this set is a man of 80 years or more in good health. Both conserved end residues are part of each CDR3. The D gene is left open where the match is weak. Clone size, where shown, is once, few, many, or a class for clones that have expanded.

d_gene,abundance,v_gene,j_gene,CDR3nt,CDR3aa
NA,NA,TRBV29-1,TRBJ2-5,TGCAGCGTTGAAGATTTGGGGCGAGCGGCAATGGAGACCCAGTACTTC,CSVEDLGRAAMETQYF
NA,few,TRBV7-2,TRBJ2-1,TGTGCCAGCAGCTTAGACAACTTCGGGCAGTTCTTC,CASSLDNFGQFF
NA,few,TRBV6-2/TRBV6-3,TRBJ2-2,TGTGCCAGCACCACAGCAAAAGGGGGAAGGCGCACCGGGGAGCTGTTTTTT,CASTTAKGGRRTGELFF
TRBD1,NA,TRBV5-1,TRBJ2-4,TGCGCCAGCAGCTTGGAGGGACAGGGCACTCAGTACTTC,CASSLEGQGTQYF
TRBD2,NA,TRBV7-3,TRBJ2-5,TGTGCCAGCAGCGCCTGGGGGAGGGCCAGTGAGACCCAGTACTTC,CASSAWGRASETQYF
NA,NA,TRBV7-2,TRBJ1-6,TGTGCCAGCAGCTTGTCGGGGGGGACACCTAATTCACCCCTCCACTTT,CASSLSGGTPNSPLHF
NA,NA,TRBV12-3/TRBV12-4,TRBJ2-1,TGTGCCAGCAACAGGGACGAGAGCTCCTACAATGAGCAGTTCTTC,CASNRDESSYNEQFF
TRBD2,NA,TRBV20-1,TRBJ2-1,TGCAGTGCGACCGGGACTACCTCATACGATGAGCAGTTCTTC,CSATGTTSYDEQFF
NA,NA,TRBV7-8,TRBJ2-1,TGTGCCAGCAGCTTAGGGAGGGCACAGTACAATGAGCAGTTCTTC,CASSLGRAQYNEQFF
TRBD1,once,TRBV3-1,TRBJ2-1,TGTGCCAGCAGCCAAGTGGCACAGGGGGCCCTTAATGAGCAGTTCTTC,CASSQVAQGALNEQFF
TRBD1,NA,TRBV29-1,TRBJ2-2,TGCAGCGGAGGGACAGGGGGCATTACCGGGGAGCTGTTTTTT,CSGGTGGITGELFF
NA,few,TRBV20-1,TRBJ2-3,TGCAGTGCTAAGAGACAGGCCTACACAGATACGCAGTATTTT,CSAKRQAYTDTQYF
NA,few,TRBV5-1,TRBJ2-1,TGCGCCAGCAGACTGTCCCCAGTACGGGGGGCTTCCTACAATGAGCAGTTCTTC,CASRLSPVRGASYNEQFF
NA,NA,TRBV3-1,TRBJ1-5,TGTGCCAGCAGCCAAGATGCGGGATTTAGCAATCAGCCCCAGCATTTT,CASSQDAGFSNQPQHF
NA,once,TRBV30,TRBJ2-5,TGTGCCTGGAAGGAAGGCCATGAGCAGTACTTC,CAWKEGHEQYF
NA,few,TRBV29-1,TRBJ2-5,TGCAGCGTTGTTGCTAGTTCCCTAGAGACCCAGTACTTC,CSVVASSLETQYF
TRBD1,NA,TRBV7-2,TRBJ1-1,TGTGCCAGCAGCCCCCGGGACAGGGGTGTAATGAACACTGAAGCTTTCTTT,CASSPRDRGVMNTEAFF
NA,NA,TRBV18,TRBJ2-7,TGTGCCAGCTCACCCAATAGCGGGACAGGTGAGCAGTACTTC,CASSPNSGTGEQYF
TRBD1,NA,TRBV7-2,TRBJ2-2,TGTGCCAGCAGCTTAGACGGATGGGGCAGGGGGCTGGACACCGGGGAGCTGTTTTTT,CASSLDGWGRGLDTGELFF
NA,few,TRBV2,TRBJ2-2,TGTGCCAGCAAGGAGGACACCGGGGAGCTGTTTTTT,CASKEDTGELFF
TRBD1,NA,TRBV6-5,TRBJ1-5,TGTGCCAGCAGGGACAGGACAGGGAATCAGCCCCAGCATTTT,CASRDRTGNQPQHF
TRBD2,many,TRBV4-2,TRBJ2-5,TGTGCCAGCAGCCAAGTCAGCGGGAGGAACCAAGAGACCCAGTACTTC,CASSQVSGRNQETQYF
NA,many,TRBV28,TRBJ2-7,TGTGCCAGCATTAATCACAGGGGAGGATCCTACGAGCAGTACTTC,CASINHRGGSYEQYF
TRBD1,few,TRBV7-9,TRBJ2-1,TGTGCCAGCAGCGGAACGGGGCTCGGGACAGACCCCAATGAGCAGTTCTTC,CASSGTGLGTDPNEQFF
NA,NA,TRBV29-1,TRBJ2-7,TGCAGCGTTGGGACAGAGTCTTTCTCCTACGAGCAGTACTTC,CSVGTESFSYEQYF
TRBD2,NA,TRBV7-2,TRBJ2-7,TGTGCCAGCAGCTTTAGGTGGGGGACTAGCGGGGAGTACGAGCGGTACTTC,CASSFRWGTSGEYERYF
TRBD1,few,TRBV7-3,TRBJ2-5,TGTGCCAGCAGAAGAACAGGGGGAGGCCAAGAGACCCAGTACTTC,CASRRTGGGQETQYF
TRBD1,few,TRBV4-1,TRBJ2-1,TGCGCCAGCAGCCAGCCGGGGACAGGGGGCGCCTACAATGAGCAGTTCTTC,CASSQPGTGGAYNEQFF
NA,NA,TRBV11-3,TRBJ2-3,TGTGCCAGCAGCTCCATGGGAGTAGGTACGCAGTATTTT,CASSSMGVGTQYF
TRBD1,NA,TRBV4-2,TRBJ2-5,TGTGCCAGCAGCCAAGGACAGGGGCTAGTGTGGAAGACCCAGTACTTC,CASSQGQGLVWKTQYF
NA,NA,TRBV14,TRBJ2-1,TGTGCCAGCAGCCCCATTTACTCCCACAATGAGCAGTTCTTC,CASSPIYSHNEQFF
NA,many,TRBV5-1,TRBJ2-5,TGCGCCAGCAGCCAGAGGGGGGTACAAGAGACCCAGTACTTC,CASSQRGVQETQYF
NA,many,TRBV28,TRBJ2-7,TGTGCCACCAAAGCTCTAGGAGACCCCTACGAGCAGTACTTC,CATKALGDPYEQYF